This T cell receptor (beta chain) was found in a study of blood T cell repertoires in COVID-19. Study details: Collection of acute and convalescent COVID-19 samples took place in the United States, Italy and Spain.

As processed by the authors: Estimated nucleated cell counts came from reference gene primer amplification. Some clones are missing from TCRdb's copy, which holds only in-frame ones; the method was immunoSEQ multiplex PCR. V and J calls and clone size are given by that table; D and trimming were obtained from the DNA. The table records around 130,000 clones, roughly 80% of them present only once. This CDR3 contains 12 residues. The germline V and J ends were trimmed by 5 bases and 9 bases, with 11 bases remaining between them. The TCR sequence derives from an older man with acute or convalescent COVID-19. J is TRBJ2-1 and V is TRBV12-3 or TRBV12-4; D unresolved. Source material: peripheral blood. The CDR3 sequence: CASSARGGEQFF. CDR3 bases: TGTGCCAGCAGTGCCCGCGGTGGTGAGCAGTTCTTC.